A single sample is the source of the 5 T cell receptor beta chains below, sequenced in a study of blood T cells in healthy people across ages. A second PCR of roughly 7 to 11 cycles used a sample-barcoded 5' primer and a J-beta primer mix. TCRdb recomputed calls from the 5' RACE reads with MiXCR, one row per CDR3 protein. This table holds 1 million or so distinct CDR3 sequences, 40% to 50% found once. Sequenced input: blood. These receptors came from a woman aged 60-70 years in good health.

The V call is TRBV7-2, the J call TRBJ2-5; D remains ambiguous. CDR3 length equals 17 residues. Germline values: CDR1 SGHTA, CDR2 FQGNSA. The V gene lost 2 bases and the J gene lost 2 bases, with 18 bases spanning the gap. CDR3 loop: CASSLWGGFAQQETQYF. The CDR3 region has the DNA TGTGCCAGCAGCTTATGGGGTGGCTTCGCCCAACAAGAGACCCAGTACTTC.

This clonotype appeared a few times. This chain links TRBV20-1 with TRBJ2-1; D not resolved. The ends were cut back, 6 bases at V and 10 bases at J, with 10 bases in the middle. CDR1 DFQATT and CDR2 SNEGSKA come from the germline V gene (reference sequence). CDR3 length equals 10 residues. The CDR3 bases are TGCAGTGCCATCTTTGGAGAGCAGTTCTTC. Translation gives CSAIFGEQFF.

This clonotype was seen at least ten times. This sequence joins TRBV5-1 and TRBJ2-3; 8 nucleotides align to TRBD2. Germline CDR1 is SGHRS and CDR2 is YFSETQ. With V trimmed by 0 bases and J by 4 bases, 7 bases remained unmatched. This CDR3 has 16 residues. The CDR3 loop reads CASSLVSGKSSDTQYF. CDR3 bases: TGCGCCAGCAGCTTGGTTAGCGGGAAGAGTTCAGATACGCAGTATTTT.

With regard to this clonotype: Relative to the germline gene, one junction end is altered; a read error may explain this. The chain uses TRBV7-2 and TRBJ2-1; unclear D gene. Per germline, CDR1 SGHTA and CDR2 FQGNSA. CDR3 size: 15 residues. The DNA of the CDR3 is TGCGCCAGCAGCCCCTTCCGCCGCGCTACTAATGAGCAGTTCTTC. It encodes CASSPFRRATNEQFF. The full variable domain, in which reference TRBV7-2 and TRBJ2-1 provide the parts outside the CDR3, is GAGVSQSPSNKVTEKGKDVELRCDPISGHTALYWYRQSLGQGLEFLIYFQGNSAPDKSGLPSDRFSAERTGGSVSTLTIQRTQQEDSAVYLCASSPFRRATNEQFFGPGTRLTVL.

The chain carries TRBV7-9 and TRBJ1-4, with D tentatively TRBD1 (5 bases). CDR1 is SEHNR and CDR2 is FQNEAQ in the germline V gene (reference sequence). Deletions cut 8 bases from V and 8 bases from J, with 18 bases between. This CDR3 is built from 14 residues. The CDR3 sequence is CASLPPGTNEKLFF. The CDR3, as DNA: TGTGCCAGCCTCCCCCCAGGGACCAACGAAAAACTGTTTTTT.